This TCR beta chain was captured by sequencing in a study of blood T cell repertoires in COVID-19. Study-wide context: The cDNA or gDNA used as material had been derived from T cells, B-cell-depleted T cells, or PBMCs.

The repertoire was sequenced with immunoSEQ multiplex PCR; TCRdb's copy has only in-frame clones and lacks some. The top ten clones hold 4.5% to 6% of a sample with fewer than 40,000 clones, approximately 90% of them seen once. Germline values: CDR1 SGHRS, CDR2 YFSETQ. The CDR3 runs to 16 residues. V was cut by 0 bases and J by 0 bases, with 10 bases left in between. The source material was peripheral blood. This sequence joins TRBV5-1 and TRBJ1-3, with D uncertain. The receptor comes from a human donor in a cohort sampled during active COVID-19. This CDR3 is CASSLGTVTSGNTIYF. The CDR3 DNA follows: TGCGCCAGCAGCTTGGGCACAGTGACCTCTGGAAACACCATATATTTT.